This TCR beta chain emerged from a study of T cells after yellow fever vaccination (dated by TCRdb to the late 2010s). Study-wide context: Libraries from fractions with low cell numbers were prepared with the SMART-Seq v4 Ultra Low Input RNA kit. Bulk TCR alpha and beta repertoires were sequenced longitudinally to track T-cell clones before and after primary and booster YFV17D yellow fever vaccination. Two healthy male donors, one aged 18 to 29 and one aged 30 to 40 years, made up the cohort. Bulk PBMC replicates and cell subsets were isolated from blood drawn at multiple timepoints before and after both primary and secondary immunization.

This specimen's treatment or condition label, per the study, means: live attenuated yellow fever vaccine strain. PBMCs were isolated from peripheral blood using a standard Ficoll-Paque protocol. CD4 and CD8 T-cell fractions were isolated with Dynabeads CD4 and CD8 positive selection kits. TriZol was used to extract RNA from bulk PBMCs, from CD4 and CD8 fractions, and from dextramer-positive and dextramer-negative fractions. From the germline V gene, CDR1 is SNHLY and CDR2 is FYNNEI. Trimming takes 4 bases from V and 1 base from J, and the germline ends sit 10 bases apart. The CDR3 runs 14 amino acids, cysteine and phenylalanine included. This entry keeps only the CDR3 DNA: 42 bases, framed from base 1. TCR cDNA was synthesized by 5'RACE template switching, which introduced a universal primer site and unique molecular identifiers. Priming for cDNA synthesis came from both the TCR alpha and TCR beta constant segments. Library amplification involved two PCR steps, and the second step added sample barcodes and sequencing adapters. Sequencing of libraries was done on Illumina HiSeq 2500 (2x100 bp) or NovaSeq (2x150 bp). Processing in the source paper ran as follows. Reads were demultiplexed and collapsed into UMI consensus sequences with MIGEC, and V(D)J alignment was performed with MiXCR. Using edgeR on replicate PBMC samples, clonotypes were called vaccine-responding if FDR was below 0.01 and the log2 fold change was above 5 up to day 15. CD4 or CD8 identity was assigned to each bulk clonotype according to whether the clonotype was present at higher abundance in the sequenced CD4 repertoire or the sequenced CD8 repertoire. TCRdb trimmed the raw reads at Q25, called clones with MiXCR and kept productive beta chains. Every distinct CDR3 protein forms one entry, paired with its most common genes and DNA. TCRdb, not the authors, supplied the V and J calls. For this sample the table gives approximately 260,000 distinct CDR3 sequences, of which about an eighth were detected only once. The leading ten clones occupy less than 0.55% of the sample.

Overall study outcomes, separate from this receptor: A small fraction of clonotypes showed up in both the CD4 and CD8 compartments, probably as a result of convergent recombination. Because abundant contaminating clonotypes from the bulk population could be contained in FACS-sorted repertoires, computational filtering was required. Only a couple of donors were included in the study, so the extent to which the findings can be generalized is limited. Compared with the primary T-cell response, the secondary T-cell response was weaker but faster, peaking on day 5 rather than day 15. Most clones expanded after primary vaccination were re-detected after the booster (96% of CD4 and roughly 85% of CD8), suggesting broad memory maintenance.

This clonotype was seen repeatedly, ten times or more. The antigen it binds to is not known. No much larger clone exists at a distance of one base, and base qualities are not known. This clonotype was sampled from a man aged 25 to 40 who received the YFV17D yellow fever vaccine. The rearrangement joined TRBV2 to TRBJ1-1; the D gene is possibly TRBD1, with 6 bases matching. The sample consisted of CD4+ T cells sorted from PBMCs, taken 45 days after the yellow fever booster vaccination. The bases are TGTGCCAGCAGTGCACAGGGCGGGAACACTGAAGCTTTCTTT. Translated, it reads CASSAQGGNTEAFF.